This T cell receptor beta chain derives from a study of T cell clonotyping in hematopoietic cell transplantation. Trimming stripped 1 base from V and 2 bases from J, with 9 bases between. From germline, CDR1 is SGHTA and CDR2 FQGNSA. CDR3 length: 14 amino acids. TCRdb keeps only in-frame clones here, not all; method: immunoSEQ multiplex PCR. Of around 37,000 clones detected, 95% appear once; the ten largest clones hold approximately 0.94%. A word on this clone: Its antigen is undetermined.

Study-wide results and caveats: Few recipient clonotypes overlapped donors; over 95% were de novo at given depth.

Sequenced: peripheral blood mononuclear cells. The clonotype was recovered from a man aged 25-40 years in good health. Some clones in this sample may be carry-over from other donors' samples. The rearrangement uses TRBV7-2 and TRBJ2-7; D not resolved. The CDR3 DNA is TGTGCCAGCAGCTTAGTGCTCTCCACCTACGAGCAGTACTTC. Amino acid sequence: CASSLVLSTYEQYF.